This T cell receptor beta chain originates from a study of CD8+ T cells in alopecia areata. Overall study: People stayed on tofacitinib for 6 to 18 months, then stopped the drug for 6 months. Study results and caveats: Lesional tissue from the scalp (especially in alopecia totalis/universalis) showed higher clonality than normal scalp. Sequence data from scalp samples additionally include resident alphabeta T cells of normal skin.

RNA was extracted and reverse transcribed into cDNA as the sequencing template. TCRdb's table, derived via immunoSEQ multiplex PCR, lists solely in-frame clones and lacks some. The sample records more than 150,000 clones, 50% to 60% being singletons. Turning to this clone: The antigen is undetermined.

Sample: CD4+ T cells sorted from blood, taken at week 0. The sequence derives from a human donor with alopecia areata.

The CDR3 DNA is TGTGCCTGGACCAGGGGGAATAATTCACCCCTCCACTTT. This sequence encodes CAWTRGNNSPLHF. The genes are TRBV30 and TRBJ1-6, with 7 bases lining up with TRBD1. The V and J ends lost 4 bases and 5 bases, in that order; junction bases with no gene match: 2. This CDR3 has 13 amino acids. The germline CDR1 and CDR2 sequences are GTSNPN and SVGIG (reference sequence).